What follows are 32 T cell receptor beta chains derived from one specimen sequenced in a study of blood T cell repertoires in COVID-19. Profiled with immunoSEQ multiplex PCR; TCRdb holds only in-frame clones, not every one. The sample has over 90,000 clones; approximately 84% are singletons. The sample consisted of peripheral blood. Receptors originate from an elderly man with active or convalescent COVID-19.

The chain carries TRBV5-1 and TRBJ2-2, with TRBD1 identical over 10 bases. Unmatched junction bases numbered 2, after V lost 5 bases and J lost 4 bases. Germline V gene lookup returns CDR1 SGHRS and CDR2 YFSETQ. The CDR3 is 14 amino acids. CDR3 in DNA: TGCGCCAGCAGGGGGGACAGGGGCACCGGGGAGCTGTTTTTT. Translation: CASRGDRGTGELFF.

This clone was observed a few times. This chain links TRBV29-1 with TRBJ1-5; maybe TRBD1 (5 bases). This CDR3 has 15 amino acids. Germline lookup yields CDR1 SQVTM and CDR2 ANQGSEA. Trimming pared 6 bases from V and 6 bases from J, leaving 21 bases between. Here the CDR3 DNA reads TGCAGCGTCGCCATCGGGGCAGGGAGGGCTCAGCCCCAGCATTTT. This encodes CSVAIGAGRAQPQHF.

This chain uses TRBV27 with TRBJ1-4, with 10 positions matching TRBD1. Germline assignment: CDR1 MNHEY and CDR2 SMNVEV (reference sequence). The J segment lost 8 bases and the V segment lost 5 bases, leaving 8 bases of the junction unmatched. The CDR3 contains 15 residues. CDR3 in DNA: TGTGCCAGCAGTAGCGGGACAGGGGCTTGGGAAAAACTGTTTTTT. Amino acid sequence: CASSSGTGAWEKLFF.

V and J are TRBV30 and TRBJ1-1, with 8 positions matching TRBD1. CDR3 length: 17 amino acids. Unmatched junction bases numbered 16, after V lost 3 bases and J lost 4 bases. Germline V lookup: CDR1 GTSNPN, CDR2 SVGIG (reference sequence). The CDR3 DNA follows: TGTGCCTGGAGCTCAGGGGGCCTGTTTCCTGAAGGCACTGAAGCTTTCTTT. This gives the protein CAWSSGGLFPEGTEAFF.

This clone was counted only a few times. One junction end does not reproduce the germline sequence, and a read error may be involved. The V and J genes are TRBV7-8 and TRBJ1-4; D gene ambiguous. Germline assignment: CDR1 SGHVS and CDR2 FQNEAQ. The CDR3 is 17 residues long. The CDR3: CASSLVLGRATNEKLFF. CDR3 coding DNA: TGTGCCAGCAGCTTAGTACTGGGCCGAGCAACAAATGAAAAACTGTTTTTT.

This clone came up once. The CDR3 nucleotides read TGTGCCACCAGTTCCCCGGGAGTTAATCAGCCCCAGCATTTT. Translating gives CATSSPGVNQPQHF. The J gene is TRBJ1-5, the V gene TRBV24-1; unclear D gene. Trimming pared 6 bases from V and 4 bases from J, leaving 12 bases between. Per the germline V gene, CDR1 is KGHDR and CDR2 is SFDVKD. The CDR3 totals 14 residues.

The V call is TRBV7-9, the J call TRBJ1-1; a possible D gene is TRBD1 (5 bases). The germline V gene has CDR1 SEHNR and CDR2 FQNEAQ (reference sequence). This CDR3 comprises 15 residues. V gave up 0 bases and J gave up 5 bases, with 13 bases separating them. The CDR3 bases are TGTGCCAGCAGCTTAGCGCTTCAGGGAGGAACTGAAGCTTTCTTT. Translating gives CASSLALQGGTEAFF. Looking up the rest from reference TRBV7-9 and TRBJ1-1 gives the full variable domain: DTGVSQNPRHKITKRGQNVTFRCDPISEHNRLYWYRQTLGQGPEFLTYFQNEAQLEKSRLLSDRFSAERPKGSFSTLEIQRTEQGDSAMYLCASSLALQGGTEAFFGQGTRLTVV.

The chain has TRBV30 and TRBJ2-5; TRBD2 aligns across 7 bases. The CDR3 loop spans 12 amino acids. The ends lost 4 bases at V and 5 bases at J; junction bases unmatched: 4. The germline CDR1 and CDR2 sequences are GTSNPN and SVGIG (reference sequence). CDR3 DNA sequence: TGTGCCTGGACGACTAGCTACGAGACCCAGTACTTC. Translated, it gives CAWTTSYETQYF.

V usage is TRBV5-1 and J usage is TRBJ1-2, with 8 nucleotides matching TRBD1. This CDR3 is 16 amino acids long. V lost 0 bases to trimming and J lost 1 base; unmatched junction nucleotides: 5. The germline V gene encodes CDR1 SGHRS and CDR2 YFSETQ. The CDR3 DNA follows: TGCGCCAGCAGCTTGGACGGACAGGGCCATAACTATGGCTACACCTTC. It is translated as CASSLDGQGHNYGYTF.

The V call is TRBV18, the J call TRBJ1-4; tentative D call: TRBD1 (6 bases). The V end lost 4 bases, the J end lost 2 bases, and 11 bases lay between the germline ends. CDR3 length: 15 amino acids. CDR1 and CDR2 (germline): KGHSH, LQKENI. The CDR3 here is CASSLRTVTNEKLFF. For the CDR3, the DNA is TGTGCCAGCTCACTCAGGACAGTCACTAATGAAAAACTGTTTTTT.

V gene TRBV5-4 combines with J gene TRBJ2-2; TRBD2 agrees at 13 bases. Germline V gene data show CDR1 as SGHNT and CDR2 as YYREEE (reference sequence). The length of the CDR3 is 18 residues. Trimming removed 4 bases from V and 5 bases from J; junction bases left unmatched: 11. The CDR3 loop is CASSAATSGGPGTGELFF. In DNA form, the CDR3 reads TGTGCCAGCAGCGCCGCGACTAGCGGGGGGCCGGGGACCGGGGAGCTGTTTTTT. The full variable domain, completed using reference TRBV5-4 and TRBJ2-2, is ETGVTQSPTHLIKTRGQQVTLRCSSQSGHNTVSWYQQALGQGPQFIFQYYREEENGRGNFPPRFSGLQFPNYSSELNVNALELDDSALYLCASSAATSGGPGTGELFFGEGSRLTVL.

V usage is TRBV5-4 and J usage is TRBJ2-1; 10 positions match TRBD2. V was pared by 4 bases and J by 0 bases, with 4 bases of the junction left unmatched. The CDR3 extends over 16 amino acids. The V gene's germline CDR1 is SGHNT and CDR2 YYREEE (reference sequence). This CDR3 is CASSILAGRSYNEQFF. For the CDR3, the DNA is TGTGCCAGCAGCATACTAGCGGGACGCTCCTACAATGAGCAGTTCTTC.

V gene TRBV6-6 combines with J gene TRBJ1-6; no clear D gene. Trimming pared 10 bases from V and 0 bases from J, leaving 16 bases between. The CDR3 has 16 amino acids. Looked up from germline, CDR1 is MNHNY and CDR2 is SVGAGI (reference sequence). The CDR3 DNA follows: TGTGCCACCGGAGGAGAGGGAAGCTCCTATAATTCACCCCTCCACTTT. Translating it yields CATGGEGSSYNSPLHF.

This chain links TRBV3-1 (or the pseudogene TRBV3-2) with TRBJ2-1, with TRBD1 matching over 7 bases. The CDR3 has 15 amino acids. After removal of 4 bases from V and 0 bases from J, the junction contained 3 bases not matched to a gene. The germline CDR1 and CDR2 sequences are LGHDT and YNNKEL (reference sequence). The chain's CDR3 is CASSPDRSSYNEQFF. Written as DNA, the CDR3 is TGTGCCAGCAGCCCGGACAGGTCCTCCTACAATGAGCAGTTCTTC.

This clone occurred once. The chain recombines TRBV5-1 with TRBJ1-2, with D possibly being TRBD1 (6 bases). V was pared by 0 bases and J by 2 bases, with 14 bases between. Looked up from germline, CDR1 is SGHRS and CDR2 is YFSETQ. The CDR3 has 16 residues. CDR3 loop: CASSLERTATNYGYTF. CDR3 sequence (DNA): TGCGCCAGCAGCTTGGAAAGGACAGCTACGAACTATGGCTACACCTTC.

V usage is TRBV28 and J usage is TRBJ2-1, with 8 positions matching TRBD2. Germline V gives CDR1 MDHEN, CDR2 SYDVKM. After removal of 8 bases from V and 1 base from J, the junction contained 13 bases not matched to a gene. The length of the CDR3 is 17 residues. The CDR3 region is CASLSPSRGGSYNEQFF. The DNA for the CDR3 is TGTGCCAGCCTTAGCCCGTCTCGGGGGGGATCCTACAATGAGCAGTTCTTC.

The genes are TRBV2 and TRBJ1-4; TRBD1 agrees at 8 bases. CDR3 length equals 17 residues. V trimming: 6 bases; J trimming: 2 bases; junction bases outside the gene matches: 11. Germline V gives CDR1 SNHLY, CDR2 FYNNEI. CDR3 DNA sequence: TGTGCCAGCAGCCGTGACAGGGGTCCCCTGACTAATGAAAAACTGTTTTTT. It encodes CASSRDRGPLTNEKLFF.

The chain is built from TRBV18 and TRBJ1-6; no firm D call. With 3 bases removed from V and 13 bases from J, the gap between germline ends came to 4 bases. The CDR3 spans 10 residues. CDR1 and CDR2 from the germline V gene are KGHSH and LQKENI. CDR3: CASSPRPLHF. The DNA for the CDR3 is TGTGCCAGCTCACCTCGGCCCCTCCACTTT.

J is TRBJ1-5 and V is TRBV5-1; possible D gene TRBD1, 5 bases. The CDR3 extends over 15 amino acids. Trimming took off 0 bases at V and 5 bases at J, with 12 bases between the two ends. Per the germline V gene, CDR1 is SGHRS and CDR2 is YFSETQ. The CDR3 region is CASSLDAGGDQPQHF. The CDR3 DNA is TGCGCCAGCAGCTTGGATGCGGGGGGAGATCAGCCCCAGCATTTT.

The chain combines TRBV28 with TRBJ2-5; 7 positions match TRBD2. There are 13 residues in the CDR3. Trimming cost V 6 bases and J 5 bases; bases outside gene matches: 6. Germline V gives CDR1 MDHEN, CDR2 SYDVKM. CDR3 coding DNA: TGTGCCAGCAGACCAGCGGGGAGGGAGACCCAGTACTTC. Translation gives CASRPAGRETQYF.

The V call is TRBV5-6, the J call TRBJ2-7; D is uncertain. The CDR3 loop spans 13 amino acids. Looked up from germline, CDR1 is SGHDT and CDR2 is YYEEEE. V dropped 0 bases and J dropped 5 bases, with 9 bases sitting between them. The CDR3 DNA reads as TGTGCCAGCAGCTTGGGTCCTACGGACGAGCAGTACTTC. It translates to CASSLGPTDEQYF.

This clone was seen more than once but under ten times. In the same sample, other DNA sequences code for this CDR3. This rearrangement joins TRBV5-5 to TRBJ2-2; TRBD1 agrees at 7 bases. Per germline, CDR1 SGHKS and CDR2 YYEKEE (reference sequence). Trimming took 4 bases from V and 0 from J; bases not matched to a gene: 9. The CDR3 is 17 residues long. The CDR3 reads CASSGNPGQTNTGELFF. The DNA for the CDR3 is TGTGCCAGCAGCGGAAATCCGGGACAGACGAACACCGGGGAGCTGTTTTTT.

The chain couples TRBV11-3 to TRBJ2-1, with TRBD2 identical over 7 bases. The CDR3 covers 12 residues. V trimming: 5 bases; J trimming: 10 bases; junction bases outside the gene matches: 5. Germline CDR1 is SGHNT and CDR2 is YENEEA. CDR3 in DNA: TGTGCCAGCAGCAGAGAAGCGGGGGAGCAGTTCTTC. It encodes CASSREAGEQFF.

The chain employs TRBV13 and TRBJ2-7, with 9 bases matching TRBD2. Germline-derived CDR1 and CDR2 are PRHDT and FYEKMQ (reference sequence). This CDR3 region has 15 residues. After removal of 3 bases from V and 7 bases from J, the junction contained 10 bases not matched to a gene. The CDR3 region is CASSFSGLARGEQYF. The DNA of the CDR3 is TGTGCCAGCAGCTTTTCGGGACTAGCCCGTGGAGAGCAGTACTTC.

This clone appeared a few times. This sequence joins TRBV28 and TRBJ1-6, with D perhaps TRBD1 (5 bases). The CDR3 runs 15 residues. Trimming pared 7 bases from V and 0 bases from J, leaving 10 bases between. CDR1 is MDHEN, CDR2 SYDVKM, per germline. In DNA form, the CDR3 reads TGTGCCAGCATGGGGGGGAGCTCCTATAATTCACCCCTCCACTTT. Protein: CASMGGSSYNSPLHF.

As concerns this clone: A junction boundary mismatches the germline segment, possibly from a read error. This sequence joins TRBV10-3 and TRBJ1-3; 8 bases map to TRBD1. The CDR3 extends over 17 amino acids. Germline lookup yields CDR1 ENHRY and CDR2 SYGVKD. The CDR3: CAITEAGQGYPGNTIYF. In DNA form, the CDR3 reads TGTGCCATCACTGAGGCTGGACAGGGTTATCCTGGAAACACCATATATTTT.

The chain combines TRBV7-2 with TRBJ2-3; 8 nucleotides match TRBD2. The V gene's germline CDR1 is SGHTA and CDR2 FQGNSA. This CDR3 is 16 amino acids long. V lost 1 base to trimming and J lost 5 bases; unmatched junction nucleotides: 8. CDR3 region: CASSLVDGGGRDTQYF. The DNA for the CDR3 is TGTGCCAGCAGCTTAGTTGATGGCGGGGGGCGAGATACGCAGTATTTT.

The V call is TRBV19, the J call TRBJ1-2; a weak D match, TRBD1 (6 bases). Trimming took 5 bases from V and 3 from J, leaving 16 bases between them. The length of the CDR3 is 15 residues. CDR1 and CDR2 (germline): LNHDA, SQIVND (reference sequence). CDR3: CASSLRTEIYYGYTF. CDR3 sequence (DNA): TGTGCCAGTAGTTTACGGACAGAAATCTACTATGGCTACACCTTC.

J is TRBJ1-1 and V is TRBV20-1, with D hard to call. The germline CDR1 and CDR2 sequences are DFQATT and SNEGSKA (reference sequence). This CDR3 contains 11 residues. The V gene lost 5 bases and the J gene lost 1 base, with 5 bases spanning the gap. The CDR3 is CSASGNTEAFF. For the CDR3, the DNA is TGCAGTGCTTCAGGGAACACTGAAGCTTTCTTT.

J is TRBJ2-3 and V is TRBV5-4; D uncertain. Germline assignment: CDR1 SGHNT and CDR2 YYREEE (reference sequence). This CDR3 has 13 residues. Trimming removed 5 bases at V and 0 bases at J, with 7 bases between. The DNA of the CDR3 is TGTGCCAGCAGTTCACTAAGCACAGATACGCAGTATTTT. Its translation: CASSSLSTDTQYF.

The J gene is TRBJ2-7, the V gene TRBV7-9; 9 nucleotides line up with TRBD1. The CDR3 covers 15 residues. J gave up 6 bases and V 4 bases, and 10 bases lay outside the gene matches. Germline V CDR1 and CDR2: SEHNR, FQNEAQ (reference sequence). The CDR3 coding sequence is TGTGCCAGCAGCTCAGGACAGGGGAGGATAGGCGAGCAGTACTTC. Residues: CASSSGQGRIGEQYF.

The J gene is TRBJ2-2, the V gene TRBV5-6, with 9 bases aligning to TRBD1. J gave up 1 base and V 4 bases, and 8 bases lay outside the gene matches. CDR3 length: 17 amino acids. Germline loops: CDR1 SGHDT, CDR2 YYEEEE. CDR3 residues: CASSVNRDRVNTGELFF. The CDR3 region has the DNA TGTGCCAGCAGCGTGAATAGGGACAGGGTGAACACCGGGGAGCTGTTTTTT.